What follows are 30 T cell receptor beta chains derived from one specimen sequenced in a study of blood T cell repertoires in COVID-19. TCRdb keeps only in-frame clones here, not all; method: immunoSEQ multiplex PCR. The sample consists of roughly 50,000 clones, 83% of them appearing once. Sequencing input: peripheral blood. The origin of the receptors is a human donor in a cohort sampled during active COVID-19.

This chain uses TRBV15 with TRBJ1-4; tentative D call: TRBD1 (6 bases). This CDR3 contains 15 residues. Germline V gene data show CDR1 as LNHNV and CDR2 as YYDKDF (reference sequence). V lost 1 base and J 8 bases, leaving 14 bases between the germline ends. The CDR3 DNA is TGTGCCACCAGCAGAGGAAACAGGGTAGGAGAAAAACTGTTTTTT. It is translated as CATSRGNRVGEKLFF.

This clone was seen a few times. V gene TRBV10-1 combines with J gene TRBJ1-1; the match to TRBD1 covers 9 bases. This CDR3 is 15 amino acids long. Germline trimming cut 7 bases from V and 6 bases from J; bases unmatched to any gene: 12. CDR1 is WNHNN, CDR2 SYGVQD, per germline (reference sequence). CDR3 sequence (DNA): TGCGCCAGCACCCCCCCGGACAGGGGAGAAGCTGAAGCTTTCTTT. The encoded protein is CASTPPDRGEAEAFF.

This clone was counted a few times. The chain links TRBV4-2 to TRBJ2-3; 10 bases align to TRBD2. Unmatched junction bases numbered 2, after V lost 0 bases and J lost 2 bases. Germline V gene data show CDR1 as LGHNA and CDR2 as YNFKEQ. The CDR3 extends over 16 amino acids. The CDR3 loop reads CASSQEAGGHTDTQYF. Here the CDR3 DNA reads TGTGCCAGCAGCCAAGAAGCGGGGGGGCACACAGATACGCAGTATTTT.

This chain joins TRBV28 and TRBJ1-6; possibly TRBD1 for D (6 bases). The germline V gene has CDR1 MDHEN and CDR2 SYDVKM. The CDR3 totals 15 residues. Between the trimmed V and J ends, which lost 6 bases and 6 bases, there was a span of 15 bases. CDR3 DNA: TGTGCCAGCAGAGGGGGTGGGGCCGGTAATTCACCCCTCCACTTT. This codes for CASRGGGAGNSPLHF.

This chain's CDR3 is CASSSDQPQHF. As DNA, the CDR3 is TGTGCCAGCAGTTCAGATCAGCCCCAGCATTTT. V gene TRBV12-3 or TRBV12-4 combines with J gene TRBJ1-5; no reliable D call. The length of the CDR3 is 11 residues. The V end was cut by 4 bases, the J end by 5 bases, with 3 bases between.

V and J are TRBV3-1 (or the pseudogene TRBV3-2) and TRBJ1-1; D unclear. This CDR3 has 12 residues. From germline, CDR1 is LGHDT and CDR2 YNNKEL (reference sequence). With 4 bases removed from V and 4 bases from J, the gap between germline ends came to 7 bases. CDR3 amino acids: CASSPPGTEAFF. CDR3 in DNA: TGTGCCAGCAGCCCCCCAGGCACTGAAGCTTTCTTT.

The rearrangement uses TRBV4-2 and TRBJ1-1; TRBD1 is a possible D gene (6 bases). Germline CDR1 reads LGHNA; CDR2 reads YNFKEQ. V was trimmed by 4 bases and J by 4 bases, leaving 22 bases between them. The CDR3 sequence is 17 residues long. As DNA, the CDR3 is TGTGCCAGCAGCCCAGAAACATCCACAGGGTTGGGCACTGAAGCTTTCTTT. Translated: CASSPETSTGLGTEAFF.

The CDR3 nucleotides read TGTGCCAGCAGGGGGACAGGGGGCGCGGGTGACTATGGCTACACCTTC. This codes for CASRGTGGAGDYGYTF. The chain joins TRBV6-4 to TRBJ1-2; TRBD1 agrees at 12 bases. The germline gives CDR1 MRHNA, CDR2 SNTAGT. J lost 3 bases, V lost 6 bases, and 8 bases had no gene match. This CDR3 spans 16 amino acids.

This chain uses TRBV7-2 with TRBJ1-1; D may be TRBD1 (5 bases). V was shortened by 0 bases and J by 4 bases, with 9 bases between the two germline ends. Germline CDR1 SGHTA, CDR2 FQGNSA. The CDR3 is made up of 14 amino acids. The CDR3 nucleotides read TGTGCCAGCAGCTTAGCGGGGGGGACCACTGAAGCTTTCTTT. This encodes CASSLAGGTTEAFF.

The gene calls are TRBV7-9 and TRBJ2-7; 7 nucleotides match TRBD1. Germline CDR1 reads SEHNR; CDR2 reads FQNEAQ (reference sequence). Trimming at V came to 5 bases and at J to 1 base, leaving 5 bases not matched to a gene. CDR3 length: 14 amino acids. CDR3 DNA: TGTGCCAGCAGCCCCCCGGGACAGTCCTACGAGCAGTACTTC. The encoded protein is CASSPPGQSYEQYF.

The chain links TRBV4-1 to TRBJ1-1; 9 positions agree with TRBD1. In germline, CDR1 is MGHRA, CDR2 YSYEKL. V lost 0 bases and J lost 3; bases outside the gene matches: 17. This CDR3 region has 20 residues. CDR3 in amino acids: CASSQESWAGQGSRYTEAFF. In DNA form, the CDR3 reads TGCGCCAGCAGCCAAGAATCTTGGGCGGGACAGGGTAGTAGGTACACTGAAGCTTTCTTT.

The CDR3 bases are TGTGCCAGCAGTTTCGACAGTCAAGAGCAGTTCTTC. It codes for CASSFDSQEQFF. The V call is TRBV12-3 or TRBV12-4, the J call TRBJ2-1, with D possibly matching TRBD1 (5 bases). CDR3 length: 12 amino acids. The V end was cut by 3 bases, the J end by 10 bases, with 10 bases between.

This clone came up a few times. DNA for the CDR3: TGTGCCAGCAGTTTTTCCGGAGACACCGGGGAGCTGTTTTTT. Amino acids: CASSFSGDTGELFF. The chain combines TRBV28 with TRBJ2-2; the D is unclear. The V and J ends lost 3 bases and 3 bases respectively, with 8 bases between them. Germline CDR1 reads MDHEN; CDR2 reads SYDVKM. The CDR3 covers 14 residues.

This clone showed up just a few times. J is TRBJ1-1 and V is TRBV30, with D possibly being TRBD1 (6 bases). The CDR3 is made up of 16 amino acids. The germline CDR1 and CDR2 sequences are GTSNPN and SVGIG (reference sequence). This CDR3 reads CASTSGASKGITEAFF. The CDR3 DNA reads as TGTGCTTCCACCTCAGGGGCCTCTAAGGGTATCACTGAAGCTTTCTTT. The whole variable domain, filled in from reference TRBV30 and TRBJ1-1, reads SQTIHQWPATLVQPVGSPLSLECTVEGTSNPNLYWYRQAAGRGLQLLFYSVGIGQISSEVPQNLSASRPQDRQFILSSKKLLLSDSGFYLCASTSGASKGITEAFFGQGTRLTVV.

The chain employs TRBV20-1 and TRBJ1-6; D is unclear. In germline, CDR1 is DFQATT, CDR2 SNEGSKA (reference sequence). The ends were cut back, 3 bases at V and 9 bases at J, with 6 bases in the middle. This CDR3 region has 11 residues. The CDR3 reads CSARGSSPLHF. DNA for the CDR3: TGCAGTGCTAGGGGCTCTTCACCCCTCCACTTT.

This clone was seen a single time. The rearrangement links TRBV27 to TRBJ1-2; D perhaps matches TRBD1 (6 bases). The germline V and J ends were trimmed by 0 bases and 4 bases, with 18 bases remaining between them. This CDR3 spans 17 amino acids. CDR1 and CDR2 from the germline V gene are MNHEY and SMNVEV (reference sequence). Here the CDR3 DNA reads TGTGCCAGCAGTTTATCCCCGGCGGGGGGCGCGGGCTATGGCTACACCTTC. Translating gives CASSLSPAGGAGYGYTF.

The chain joins TRBV7-9 to TRBJ1-4; D perhaps matches TRBD1 (6 bases). Germline V gene data show CDR1 as SEHNR and CDR2 as FQNEAQ (reference sequence). There are 14 residues in the CDR3. V was shortened by 1 base and J by 8 bases, with 11 bases between the two germline ends. The CDR3 loop reads CASSLEGVGEKLFF. CDR3 DNA: TGTGCCAGCAGCTTAGAGGGGGTCGGAGAAAAACTGTTTTTT.

This clone occurred once. The chain couples TRBV7-2 to TRBJ1-1, with TRBD1 identical over 8 bases. The CDR3 has 13 amino acids. CDR1 is SGHTA, CDR2 FQGNSA, per germline. The J segment lost 11 bases and the V segment lost 4 bases, leaving 9 bases of the junction unmatched. This chain's CDR3 is CASSSTGAWKAFF. CDR3 bases: TGTGCCAGCAGCTCGACAGGGGCCTGGAAGGCTTTCTTT. The full variable domain, rest sourced from reference TRBV7-2 and TRBJ1-1, is GAGVSQSPSNKVTEKGKDVELRCDPISGHTALYWYRQSLGQGLEFLIYFQGNSAPDKSGLPSDRFSAERTGGSVSTLTIQRTQQEDSAVYLCASSSTGAWKAFFGQGTRLTVV.

This chain uses TRBV14 with TRBJ2-2; 8 positions agree with TRBD1. Germline V gene lookup returns CDR1 SGHDN and CDR2 FVKESK. The CDR3 extends over 16 amino acids. V lost 0 bases, J lost 3 bases, and 3 bases stayed unmatched. CDR3 sequence (DNA): TGTGCCAGCAGCCAAGATTGGGACAGGTACACCGGGGAGCTGTTTTTT. Amino acids: CASSQDWDRYTGELFF.

The chain links TRBV18 to TRBJ1-1, with D hard to call. The CDR3 has 18 residues. Germline lookup yields CDR1 KGHSH and CDR2 LQKENI. Trimming removed 3 bases from V and 5 bases from J, with 25 bases in between. CDR3 DNA sequence: TGTGCCAGCTCACCCAAAAGTCGGGTTGGCGGCCAGATTACTGAAGCTTTCTTT. It specifies CASSPKSRVGGQITEAFF. The whole variable domain, remainder taken from reference TRBV18 and TRBJ1-1, is NAGVMQNPRHLVRRRGQEARLRCSPMKGHSHVYWYRQLPEEGLKFMVYLQKENIIDESGMPKERFSAEFPKEGPSILRIQQVVRGDSAAYFCASSPKSRVGGQITEAFFGQGTRLTVV.

V usage is TRBV21-1 and J usage is TRBJ1-2. TRBV21-1 is assigned pseudogene status. CDR3 size: 17 residues. This chain's CDR3 is CASSNAPNREADYGYTF. The CDR3 DNA is TGTGCCAGCAGCAATGCGCCGAACCGCGAGGCGGACTATGGCTACACCTTC.

This clone was observed a handful of times. The rearrangement links TRBV25-1 to TRBJ1-1; D possibly corresponds to TRBD1 (5 bases). V was cut by 5 bases and J by 0 bases, with 10 bases left in between. CDR1 MGHDK and CDR2 SYGVNS come from the germline V gene. This CDR3 has 14 residues. The CDR3 DNA follows: TGTGCCAGCAGTCCCGGGGGGGTGAACACTGAAGCTTTCTTT. Translated, it gives CASSPGGVNTEAFF.

The chain employs TRBV7-2 and TRBJ1-2, with D perhaps matching TRBD1 (6 bases). The CDR3 is made up of 14 amino acids. Trimming pared 5 bases from V and 8 bases from J, leaving 18 bases between. CDR1 is SGHTA and CDR2 is FQGNSA in the germline V gene. CDR3 loop: CASSQLGTSGGYTF. CDR3 nucleotides: TGTGCCAGCAGCCAACTCGGGACATCGGGAGGCTACACCTTC.

The CDR3 loop reads CASSPSLSGPSPLHF. The CDR3 nucleotides read TGTGCCAGCAGTCCCTCCTTAAGCGGACCTTCACCCCTCCACTTT. The V gene is TRBV6-5, the J gene TRBJ1-6, with D hard to call. V was pared by 5 bases and J by 9 bases, with 17 bases between. This CDR3 region has 15 residues. Germline-derived CDR1 and CDR2 are MNHEY and SVGAGI.

The chain is built from TRBV30 and TRBJ1-4; 8 bases map to TRBD1. V shed 4 bases and J 5 bases; nucleotides not matched to a gene: 3. Germline loops: CDR1 GTSNPN, CDR2 SVGIG (reference sequence). CDR3 size: 13 residues. Written as DNA, the CDR3 is TGTGCCTGGAAACGGGACAGGAATGAAAAACTGTTTTTT. It yields the protein CAWKRDRNEKLFF.

The genes are TRBV6-2 or TRBV6-3 and TRBJ2-1; 10 nucleotides agree with TRBD2. The CDR3 sequence is 18 residues long. V gave up 2 bases and J gave up 6 bases; unmatched junction bases: 13. The V gene's germline CDR1 is MNHEY and CDR2 SVGEGT. This chain's CDR3 is CASSYPPGSGGAFNEQFF. DNA for the CDR3: TGTGCCAGCAGTTACCCCCCGGGGAGCGGGGGGGCCTTCAATGAGCAGTTCTTC.

The chain employs TRBV27 and TRBJ2-7, with 11 bases lining up with TRBD2. This CDR3 comprises 18 residues. The V gene end was trimmed by 0 bases and the J gene end by 0 bases; junction bases not matched to a gene: 7. Per the germline V gene, CDR1 is MNHEY and CDR2 is SMNVEV (reference sequence). The CDR3 loop reads CASSLSTPSGGPSYEQYF. DNA of the CDR3: TGTGCCAGCAGTTTATCGACGCCTAGCGGGGGGCCCTCCTACGAGCAGTACTTC.

The count of this clone is one. The chain recombines TRBV5-1 with TRBJ2-7; D unresolved. The CDR3 is made up of 14 amino acids. Germline-derived CDR1 and CDR2 are SGHRS and YFSETQ. Trimming cost V 0 bases and J 0 bases, with 7 bases left between them. CDR3 in amino acids: CASSLAGTSYEQYF. The CDR3 coding sequence is TGCGCCAGCAGCTTGGCAGGAACCTCCTACGAGCAGTACTTC.

The V gene is TRBV5-1, the J gene TRBJ1-2, with a tentative D call TRBD1 (6 bases). V was trimmed by 2 bases and J by 6 bases, leaving 11 bases between them. Germline V CDR1 and CDR2: SGHRS, YFSETQ. CDR3 length: 13 residues. CDR3 DNA: TGCGCCAGCAGCTTCCAGGGGCAAGATGGCTACACCTTC. As protein: CASSFQGQDGYTF.

The chain recombines TRBV9 with TRBJ2-5; possible D gene TRBD1, 6 bases. The CDR3 sequence is 15 residues long. Germline CDR1 is SGDLS and CDR2 is YYNGEE. V lost 0 bases to trimming and J lost 4 bases, with 13 bases between them. As DNA, the CDR3 is TGTGCCAGCAGCGTAGATGGACAGAAGTTAGAGACCCAGTACTTC. Protein: CASSVDGQKLETQYF.